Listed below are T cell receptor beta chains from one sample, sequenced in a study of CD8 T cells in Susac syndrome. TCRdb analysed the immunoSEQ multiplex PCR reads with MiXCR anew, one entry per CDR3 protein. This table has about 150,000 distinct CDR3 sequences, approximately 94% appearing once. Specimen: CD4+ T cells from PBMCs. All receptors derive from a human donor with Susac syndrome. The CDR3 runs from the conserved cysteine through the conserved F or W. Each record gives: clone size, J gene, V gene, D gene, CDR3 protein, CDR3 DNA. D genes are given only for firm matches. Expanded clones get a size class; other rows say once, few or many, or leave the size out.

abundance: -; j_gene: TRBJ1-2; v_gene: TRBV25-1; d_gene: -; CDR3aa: CASRPPGGGGYTF; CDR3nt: TGTGCCAGCCGTCCGCCGGGGGGCGGTGGCTACACCTTC
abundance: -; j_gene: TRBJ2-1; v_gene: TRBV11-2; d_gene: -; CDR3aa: CASRAGYNEQFF; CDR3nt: TGTGCCAGCAGAGCGGGTTACAATGAGCAGTTCTTC
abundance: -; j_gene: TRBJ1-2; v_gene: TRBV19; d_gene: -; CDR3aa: CASGDGNYGYTF; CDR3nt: TGTGCCAGTGGGGACGGCAACTATGGCTACACCTTC
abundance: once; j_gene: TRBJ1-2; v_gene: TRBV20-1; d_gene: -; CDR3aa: CSARDRTGLYGYTF; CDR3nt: TGCAGTGCTAGAGACCGGACGGGCCTTTATGGCTACACCTTC
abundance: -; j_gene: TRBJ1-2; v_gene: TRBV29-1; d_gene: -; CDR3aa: CSVAQDSSSGYTF; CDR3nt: TGCAGCGTTGCCCAAGACAGTTCGTCTGGCTACACCTTC
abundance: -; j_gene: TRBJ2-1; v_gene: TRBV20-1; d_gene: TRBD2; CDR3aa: CSAGPGLAAYNEQFF; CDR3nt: TGCAGTGCCGGACCAGGACTAGCGGCCTACAATGAGCAGTTCTTC
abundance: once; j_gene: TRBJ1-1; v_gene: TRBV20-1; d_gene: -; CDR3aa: CSSGGGNTEAFF; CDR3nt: TGCAGCTCCGGGGGAGGGAACACTGAAGCTTTCTTT
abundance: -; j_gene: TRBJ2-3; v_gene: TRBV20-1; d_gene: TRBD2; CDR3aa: CSADPLAGPPYTQYF; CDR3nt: TGCAGTGCTGACCCCCTAGCGGGGCCCCCATATACGCAGTATTTT
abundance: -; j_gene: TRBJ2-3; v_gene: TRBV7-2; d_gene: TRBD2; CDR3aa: CASSLNPSGGRDTQYF; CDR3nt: TGTGCCAGCAGCTTAAACCCCAGCGGGGGACGGGATACGCAGTATTTT
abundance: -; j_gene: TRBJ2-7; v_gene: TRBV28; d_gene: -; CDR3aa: CASSLRGSGSYEQYF; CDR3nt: TGTGCCAGCAGTCTGCGGGGCAGCGGTTCCTACGAGCAGTACTTC
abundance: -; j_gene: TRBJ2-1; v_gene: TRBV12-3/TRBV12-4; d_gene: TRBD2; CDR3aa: CASSLLAQLNEQFF; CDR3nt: TGTGCCAGCAGCCTACTAGCGCAACTCAATGAGCAGTTCTTC
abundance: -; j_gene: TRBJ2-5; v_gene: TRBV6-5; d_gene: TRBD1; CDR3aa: CASSYSGQGGKTQYF; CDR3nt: TGTGCCAGCAGTTACTCAGGACAGGGTGGGAAGACCCAGTACTTC
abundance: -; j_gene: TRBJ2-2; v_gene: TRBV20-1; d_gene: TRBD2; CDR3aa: CSASPRLADTGELFF; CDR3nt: TGCAGTGCTAGCCCTCGACTAGCGGACACCGGGGAGCTGTTTTTT
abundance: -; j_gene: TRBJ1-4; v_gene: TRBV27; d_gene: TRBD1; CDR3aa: CASRHLGTENEKLFF; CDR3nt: TGTGCCAGCCGACATCTCGGGACAGAAAATGAAAAACTGTTTTTT
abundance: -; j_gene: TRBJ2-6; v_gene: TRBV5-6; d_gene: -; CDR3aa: CASSLERREGPLSGANVLTF; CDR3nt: TGTGCCAGCAGCTTGGAAAGGAGGGAAGGTCCCCTCTCTGGGGCCAACGTCCTGACTTTC
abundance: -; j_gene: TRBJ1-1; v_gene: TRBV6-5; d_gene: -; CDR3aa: CASSYGGRPNTEAFF; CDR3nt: TGTGCCAGCAGTTACGGGGGACGGCCGAACACTGAAGCTTTCTTT
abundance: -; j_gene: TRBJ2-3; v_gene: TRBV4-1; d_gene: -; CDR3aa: CASSQVVTDTQYF; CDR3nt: TGCGCCAGCAGCCAAGTTGTCACAGATACGCAGTATTTT
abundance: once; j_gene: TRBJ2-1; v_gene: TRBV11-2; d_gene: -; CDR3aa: CASSLDRYNEQFF; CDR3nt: TGTGCCAGCAGCTTAGACCGCTACAATGAGCAGTTCTTC
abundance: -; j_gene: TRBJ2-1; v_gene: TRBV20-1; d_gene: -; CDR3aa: CSANPGLSSYNEQFF; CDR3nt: TGCAGTGCTAATCCGGGACTTAGCTCCTACAATGAGCAGTTCTTC
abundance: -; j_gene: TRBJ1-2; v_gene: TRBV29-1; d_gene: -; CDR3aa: CSAAPESNYGYTF; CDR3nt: TGCAGCGCAGCACCTGAGTCTAACTATGGCTACACCTTC
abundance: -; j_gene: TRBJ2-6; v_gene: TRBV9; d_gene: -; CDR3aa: CASSVVPVSGANVLTF; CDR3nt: TGTGCCAGCAGCGTAGTCCCAGTCTCTGGGGCCAACGTCCTGACTTTC
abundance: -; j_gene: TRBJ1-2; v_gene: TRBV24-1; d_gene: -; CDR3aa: CAPIPLTGTFNYGYTF; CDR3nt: TGTGCCCCAATTCCCCTCACCGGGACTTTTAACTATGGCTACACCTTC
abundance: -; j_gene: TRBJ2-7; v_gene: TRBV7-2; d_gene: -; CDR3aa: CASSLNGGGLGEQYF; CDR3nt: TGTGCCAGCAGCTTAAATGGTGGCGGATTAGGGGAGCAGTACTTC
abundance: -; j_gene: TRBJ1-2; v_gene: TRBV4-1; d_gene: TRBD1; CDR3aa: CASSPPGRGRYGYTF; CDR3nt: TGCGCCAGCAGCCCTCCTGGGAGGGGGCGTTATGGCTACACCTTC
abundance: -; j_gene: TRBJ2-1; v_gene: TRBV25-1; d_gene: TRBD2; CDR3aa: CASSGAGPGLAGVYNEQFF; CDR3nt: TGTGCCAGCAGTGGGGCTGGCCCCGGTCTAGCGGGCGTCTACAATGAGCAGTTCTTC
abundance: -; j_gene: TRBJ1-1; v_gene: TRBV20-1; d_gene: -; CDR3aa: CSAEGVGTEAFF; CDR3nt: TGCAGTGCCGAGGGGGTGGGCACTGAAGCTTTCTTT
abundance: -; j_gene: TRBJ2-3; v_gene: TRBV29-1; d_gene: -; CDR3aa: CSVGGGRGLHTGDTQYF; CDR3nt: TGCAGCGTTGGGGGAGGCAGGGGACTCCACACGGGAGATACGCAGTATTTT
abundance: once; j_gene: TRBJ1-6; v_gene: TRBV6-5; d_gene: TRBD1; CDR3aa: CASMRDRGSPLHF; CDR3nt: TGTGCCAGCATGAGGGACAGGGGCTCACCCCTCCACTTT
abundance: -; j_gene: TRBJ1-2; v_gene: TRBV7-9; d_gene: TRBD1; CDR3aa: CASSIRDRGEYGYTF; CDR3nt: TGTGCCAGCAGCATCCGGGACAGGGGAGAGTATGGCTACACCTTC
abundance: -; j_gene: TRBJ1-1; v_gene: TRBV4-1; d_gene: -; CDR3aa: CASSQAQGGGSTEAFF; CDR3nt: TGCGCCAGCAGCCAAGCTCAGGGAGGCGGGAGCACTGAAGCTTTCTTT
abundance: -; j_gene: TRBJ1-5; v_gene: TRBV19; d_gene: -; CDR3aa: CASSIGPRGDNQPQHF; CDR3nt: TGTGCCAGTAGTATAGGACCTCGGGGGGACAATCAGCCCCAGCATTTT
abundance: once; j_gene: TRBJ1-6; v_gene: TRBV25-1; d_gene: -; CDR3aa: CASSEYRQINSPLHF; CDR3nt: TGTGCCAGCAGTGAATATCGGCAGATTAATTCACCCCTCCACTTT
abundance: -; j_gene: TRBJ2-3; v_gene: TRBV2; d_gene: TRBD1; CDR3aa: CASSEEGTALDTQYF; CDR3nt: TGTGCCAGCAGTGAAGAGGGGACAGCGTTAGATACGCAGTATTTT
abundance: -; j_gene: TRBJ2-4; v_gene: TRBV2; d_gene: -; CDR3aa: CASGYSRRYTYELAKNIQYF; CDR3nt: TGTGCCAGCGGCTACTCCCGACGCTACACTTATGAGTTGGCCAAAAACATTCAGTACTTC
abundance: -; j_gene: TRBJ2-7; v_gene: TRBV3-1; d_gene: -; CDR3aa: CASSQGFPREQYF; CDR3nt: TGTGCCAGCAGCCAAGGGTTCCCCCGCGAGCAGTACTTC
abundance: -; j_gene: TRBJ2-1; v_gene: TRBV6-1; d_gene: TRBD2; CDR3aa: CASSPIGTNGLYEQFF; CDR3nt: TGTGCCAGCAGTCCAATCGGGACTAATGGCCTTTATGAGCAGTTCTTC
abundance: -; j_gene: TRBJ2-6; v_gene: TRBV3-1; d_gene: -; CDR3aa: CASSQDSTSLSGANVLTF; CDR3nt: TGTGCCAGCAGCCAAGATTCGACTTCCTTGTCTGGGGCCAACGTCCTGACTTTC
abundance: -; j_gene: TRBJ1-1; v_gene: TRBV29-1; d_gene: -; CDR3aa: CSVVPTAVNTEAFF; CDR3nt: TGCAGCGTTGTTCCCACGGCTGTAAACACTGAAGCTTTCTTT
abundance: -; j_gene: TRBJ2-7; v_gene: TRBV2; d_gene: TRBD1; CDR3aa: CASQDRGPYEQYF; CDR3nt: TGTGCCAGCCAGGACAGGGGGCCCTACGAGCAGTACTTC
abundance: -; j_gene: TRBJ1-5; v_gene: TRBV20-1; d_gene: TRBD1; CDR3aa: CSASKGQGGQPQHF; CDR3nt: TGCAGTGCTAGTAAGGGACAGGGTGGGCAGCCCCAGCATTTT
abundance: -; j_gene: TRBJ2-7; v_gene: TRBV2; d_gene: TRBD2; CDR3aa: CASRPGRGNYEQYF; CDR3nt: TGTGCCAGCAGGCCAGGGAGGGGAAACTACGAGCAGTACTTC
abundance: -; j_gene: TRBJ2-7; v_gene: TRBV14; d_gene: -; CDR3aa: CASSHRRTLGYEQYF; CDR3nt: TGTGCCAGCAGCCACCGACGGACGTTGGGGTACGAGCAGTACTTC
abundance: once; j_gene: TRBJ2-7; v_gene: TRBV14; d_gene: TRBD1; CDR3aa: CASSQGWGQHYEQYF; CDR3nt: TGTGCCAGCAGCCAAGGTTGGGGACAGCATTACGAGCAGTACTTC
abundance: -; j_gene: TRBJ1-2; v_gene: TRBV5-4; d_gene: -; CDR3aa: CASSWAGGNYGYTF; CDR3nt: TGTGCCAGCAGCTGGGCGGGGGGGAACTATGGCTACACCTTC
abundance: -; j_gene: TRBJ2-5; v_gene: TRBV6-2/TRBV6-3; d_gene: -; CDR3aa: CASSLVGSGWETQYF; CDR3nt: TGTGCCAGCAGTTTGGTAGGGAGTGGCTGGGAGACCCAGTACTTC
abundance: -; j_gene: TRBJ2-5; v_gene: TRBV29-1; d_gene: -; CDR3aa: CSVRGRAGRQETQYF; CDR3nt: TGCAGCGTTAGGGGCCGTGCGGGCCGGCAGGAGACCCAGTACTTC
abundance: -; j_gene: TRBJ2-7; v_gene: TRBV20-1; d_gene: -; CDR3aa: CSARGRGDEQYF; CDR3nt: TGCAGTGCCCGGGGGAGGGGGGACGAGCAGTACTTC
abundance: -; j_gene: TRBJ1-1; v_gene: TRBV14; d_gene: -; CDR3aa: CASSLAGRYTEAFF; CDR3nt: TGTGCCAGCAGCCTTGCGGGGCGTTACACTGAAGCTTTCTTT
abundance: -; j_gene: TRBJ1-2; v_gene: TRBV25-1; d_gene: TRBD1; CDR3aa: CASSEGGQRGYTF; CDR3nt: TGTGCCAGCAGTGAAGGGGGACAGCGGGGCTACACCTTC
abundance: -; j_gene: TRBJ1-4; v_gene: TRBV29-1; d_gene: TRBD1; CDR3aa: CSANRGLGEKLFF; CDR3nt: TGCAGCGCCAACAGGGGGCTGGGGGAAAAACTGTTTTTT
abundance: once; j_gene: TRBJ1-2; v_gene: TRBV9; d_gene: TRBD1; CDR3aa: CASSGLGQGTDGYTF; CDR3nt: TGTGCCAGCAGCGGACTGGGACAGGGAACGGATGGCTACACCTTC
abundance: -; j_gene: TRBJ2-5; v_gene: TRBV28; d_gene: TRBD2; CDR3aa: CASSPAPGTTSQKTQYF; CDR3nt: TGTGCCAGCAGCCCAGCCCCCGGGACTACATCCCAAAAGACCCAGTACTTC
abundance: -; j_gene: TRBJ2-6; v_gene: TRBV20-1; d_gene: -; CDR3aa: CSAHTPGSGANVLTF; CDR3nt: TGCAGTGCTCACACCCCAGGCTCTGGGGCCAACGTCCTGACTTTC